This T cell receptor beta chain appears in the sequencing data of a study of blood T cell repertoires in COVID-19. Study-level background: Acute and convalescent COVID-19 specimens originated in the United States, Italy and Spain. Sources were T cells, B-cell-depleted T cells, or PBMCs; the material itself was cDNA or gDNA.

Per germline, CDR1 SNHLY and CDR2 FYNNEI. The CDR3 is 14 residues long. In the case of this clone: A read error may produce the germline difference seen at one junction end.

As processed by the authors: Amplifying reference gene primers gave estimates of nucleated cell counts. Assay used: immunoSEQ multiplex PCR; TCRdb lists only in-frame clones, some missing. V, J and clone size derive from that table, while D and trimming were established from the DNA sequence. Seen here are under 200,000 clones, roughly 89% observed once, and the top ten hold over 3.5%. The V call is TRBV2, the J call TRBJ1-4; 10 bases agree with TRBD1. The TCR was taken from a young man with active or convalescent COVID-19. Source material: peripheral blood. The CDR3 region is CASGDRGPYEKLFF. The CDR3 DNA reads as TGTGCCAGCGGTGACAGGGGGCCTTATGAAAAACTGTTTTTT.